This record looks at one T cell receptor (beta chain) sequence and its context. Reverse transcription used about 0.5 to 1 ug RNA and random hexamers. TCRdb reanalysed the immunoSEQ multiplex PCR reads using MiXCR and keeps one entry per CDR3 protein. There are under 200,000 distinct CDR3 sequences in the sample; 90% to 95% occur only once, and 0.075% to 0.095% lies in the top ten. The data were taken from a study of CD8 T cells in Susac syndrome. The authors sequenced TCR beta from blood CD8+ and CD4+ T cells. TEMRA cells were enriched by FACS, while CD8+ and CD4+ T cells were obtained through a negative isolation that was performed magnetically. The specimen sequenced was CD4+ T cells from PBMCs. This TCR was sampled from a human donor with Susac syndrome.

For the CDR3, the DNA is TGCAGCGTCCTGATCTACGGGACTGAAGCTTTCTTT. This translates into CSVLIYGTEAFF. The chain recombines TRBV29-1 with TRBJ1-1; D gene uncertain. Trimming cost V 6 bases and J 5 bases, with 13 bases left between them. There are 12 residues in the CDR3. CDR1 and CDR2 (germline): SQVTM, ANQGSEA. The entire variable domain, with the rest obtained from reference TRBV29-1 and TRBJ1-1, is as follows: SAVISQKPSRDICQRGTSLTIQCQVDSQVTMMFWYRQQPGQSLTLIATANQGSEATYESGFVIDKFPISRPNLTFSTLTVSNMSPEDSSIYLCSVLIYGTEAFFGQGTRLTVV.